One sample yielded the 17 T cell receptor beta chains listed below, sequenced in a study of blood T cell repertoires in COVID-19. Produced via immunoSEQ multiplex PCR; TCRdb's table is partial and in-frame only. The table records roughly 25,000 clones, 80% to 90% of them present only once. The sample taken for sequencing was peripheral blood. The receptor set was obtained from a man between 65 and 80 years old with acute or convalescent COVID-19.

The CDR3 DNA reads as TGTGCCAGCAGCGGACAATATAATTCACCCCTCCACTTT. Amino acid sequence: CASSGQYNSPLHF. The J gene is TRBJ1-6, the V gene TRBV2; maybe TRBD1 (5 bases). The CDR3 length is 13 residues. Germline CDR1 and CDR2: SNHLY and FYNNEI. The V end was cut by 6 bases, the J end by 4 bases, with 7 bases between.

CDR3 in DNA: TGTGCCAGTACTCGTGGGGGGTACTATGGCTACACCTTC. Its translation is CASTRGGYYGYTF. The chain carries TRBV19 and TRBJ1-2; TRBD1 might be the D (5 bases). This CDR3 has 13 amino acids. Trimming removed 7 bases at V and 3 bases at J, with 12 bases between. Germline V gene lookup returns CDR1 LNHDA and CDR2 SQIVND (reference sequence).

The CDR3 region is CASSSGLAGGPVSETQYF. The CDR3 DNA reads TGCGCCAGCAGCTCCGGACTAGCGGGAGGGCCTGTTAGCGAGACCCAGTACTTC. The chain carries TRBV5-1 and TRBJ2-5, with 15 bases aligning to TRBD2. Trimming cost V 3 bases and J 5 bases; bases outside gene matches: 11. CDR1 and CDR2 (germline): SGHRS, YFSETQ. The CDR3 spans 18 residues.

As regards this clone: The same CDR3 is also encoded by other DNA sequences in this sample. V is TRBV24-1 and J is TRBJ2-1; 12 bases are a match to TRBD2. The V gene end was trimmed by 4 bases and the J gene end by 2 bases; junction bases not matched to a gene: 2. This CDR3 is built from 16 residues. CDR1 is KGHDR, CDR2 SFDVKD, per germline. The CDR3 DNA reads as TGTGCCACCAGTGACTCTAGCGGGGGGGCCTACAATGAGCAGTTCTTC. Translating it yields CATSDSSGGAYNEQFF.

The J gene is TRBJ2-2, the V gene TRBV19; 8 bases line up with TRBD2. CDR1 is LNHDA, CDR2 SQIVND, per germline (reference sequence). The CDR3 runs to 16 residues. The V gene end was trimmed by 5 bases and the J gene end by 2 bases; junction bases not matched to a gene: 7. CDR3 sequence: CASSQLSGANTGELFF. CDR3 nucleotides: TGTGCCAGTAGTCAACTTAGCGGGGCCAACACCGGGGAGCTGTTTTTT. Filled out from reference TRBV19 and TRBJ2-2, the complete variable domain reads DGGITQSPKYLFRKEGQNVTLSCEQNLNHDAMYWYRQDPGQGLRLIYYSQIVNDFQKGDIAEGYSVSREKKESFPLTVTSAQKNPTAFYLCASSQLSGANTGELFFGEGSRLTVL.

This chain uses TRBV7-9 with TRBJ2-7; 7 bases are shared with TRBD2. Trimming cost V 1 base and J 4 bases; bases outside gene matches: 7. This CDR3 region has 15 residues. CDR1 SEHNR and CDR2 FQNEAQ come from the germline V gene (reference sequence). Here the CDR3 DNA reads TGTGCCAGCAGCTTAGGGGGCGGGAGTCGGTACGAGCAGTACTTC. Amino acid sequence: CASSLGGGSRYEQYF.

The CDR3 DNA follows: TGTGCCAGCAGCGTGCGGGCAAGGGACGAGCAGTACTTC. Translation gives CASSVRARDEQYF. V gene TRBV9 combines with J gene TRBJ2-7; tentatively, D is TRBD2 (5 bases). CDR3 size: 13 residues. Germline V lookup: CDR1 SGDLS, CDR2 YYNGEE. Trimming pared 2 bases from V and 5 bases from J, leaving 11 bases between.

V and J are TRBV9 and TRBJ2-5, with 8 nucleotides matching TRBD1. Germline V gene data show CDR1 as SGDLS and CDR2 as YYNGEE. Germline trimming cut 3 bases from V and 4 bases from J; bases unmatched to any gene: 11. CDR3 size: 16 residues. CDR3 coding DNA: TGTGCCAGCAGCGACCCCGATGGGACAGGCGTAGAGACCCAGTACTTC. This translates into CASSDPDGTGVETQYF.

The J gene is TRBJ2-5, the V gene TRBV7-2; D is undetermined. V lost 0 bases and J 4 bases, leaving 3 bases between the germline ends. Per the germline V gene, CDR1 is SGHTA and CDR2 is FQGNSA. This CDR3 comprises 12 residues. In nucleotides, the CDR3 is TGTGCCAGCAGCTTAGCGAGAGAGACCCAGTACTTC. The encoded protein is CASSLARETQYF.

This chain connects TRBV3-1 (or the pseudogene TRBV3-2) to TRBJ2-7; D gene unclear. This CDR3 has 11 residues. Germline assignment: CDR1 LGHDT and CDR2 YNNKEL (reference sequence). Trimming stripped 6 bases from V and 3 bases from J, with 6 bases between. CDR3 coding DNA: TGTGCCAGCAGTCATAGCTACGAGCAGTACTTC. Protein product: CASSHSYEQYF.

Only one count was recorded for this clone. CDR3 region: CASSPGLAANTGELFF. CDR3 DNA sequence: TGTGCCAGCTCACCAGGACTAGCGGCGAACACCGGGGAGCTGTTTTTT. The chain links TRBV18 to TRBJ2-2, with TRBD2 matching over 10 bases. The ends lost 2 bases at V and 0 bases at J; junction bases unmatched: 0. The CDR3 is 16 residues long. In germline, CDR1 is KGHSH, CDR2 LQKENI.

The chain couples TRBV27 to TRBJ2-7; D is possibly TRBD1 (5 bases). Trimming took off 2 bases at V and 1 base at J, with 9 bases between the two ends. From germline, CDR1 is MNHEY and CDR2 SMNVEV (reference sequence). The CDR3 runs 14 residues. In nucleotides, the CDR3 is TGTGCCAGCAGTTTAAATCCAGGGTCCTACGAGCAGTACTTC. This codes for CASSLNPGSYEQYF.

The V and J genes are TRBV3-1 (or the pseudogene TRBV3-2) and TRBJ2-2; D gene unclear. V dropped 1 base and J dropped 5 bases, with 8 bases sitting between them. CDR3 length: 14 amino acids. The germline V gene encodes CDR1 LGHDT and CDR2 YNNKEL (reference sequence). CDR3 DNA: TGTGCCAGCAGCCAAGTCAGGTCAACCGGGGAGCTGTTTTTT. Translated, it gives CASSQVRSTGELFF.

This clone was found a few times. The V and J genes are TRBV28 and TRBJ2-4; TRBD1 aligns across 7 bases. This CDR3 is built from 14 residues. Germline values: CDR1 MDHEN, CDR2 SYDVKM. J was trimmed by 3 bases and V by 7 bases; bases with no gene match: 6. The CDR3: CASNTGEGKNIQYF. CDR3 bases: TGTGCCAGCAATACAGGGGAAGGCAAAAACATTCAGTACTTC.

This clone showed up just once. The chain carries TRBV25-1 and TRBJ1-2, with TRBD1 identical over 7 bases. V lost 7 bases, J lost 2 bases, and 7 bases stayed unmatched. Germline V gene sequence: CDR1 MGHDK, CDR2 SYGVNS. The CDR3 runs to 14 residues. DNA for the CDR3: TGTGCCAGCACTGCGACAGGGTACAACTATGGCTACACCTTC. Protein sequence: CASTATGYNYGYTF.

The DNA for the CDR3 is TGTGCCAGCAGTCCCGGGACAGGGCCCTACGAGCAGTACTTC. Translating gives CASSPGTGPYEQYF. The rearrangement joins TRBV6-5 to TRBJ2-7, with TRBD1 identical over 9 bases. The CDR3 has 14 residues. The V gene's germline CDR1 is MNHEY and CDR2 SVGAGI. J gave up 2 bases and V 5 bases, and 4 bases lay outside the gene matches.

V gene TRBV5-1 combines with J gene TRBJ1-4; 10 bases line up with TRBD1. This CDR3 region has 14 residues. Trimming removed 3 bases from V and 6 bases from J; junction bases left unmatched: 2. Germline CDR1 and CDR2: SGHRS and YFSETQ. Here the CDR3 reads CASSWTGGDEKLFF. CDR3 coding DNA: TGCGCCAGCAGCTGGACAGGGGGGGATGAAAAACTGTTTTTT.